This entry lists 9 T cell receptor beta chains sequenced from one sample in a study of early T cells in non-severe SARS-CoV-2 infection (TCRdb year 2021). Library method: 5' RACE. The sequencing machine was a NextSeq 500. TCRdb took the public reads, trimmed them with fastp at Q25, ran MiXCR for clone calling and kept in-frame beta chains. Rows merge per CDR3 protein into single entries with the most common DNA and genes. The sample profile shows over 90,000 distinct CDR3 sequences; less than 15% of them were found once. The top ten constitute 3.5% to 5% of the sample. Sample: whole blood, taken at baseline. The receptors derive from an adult who was a healthcare worker with PCR-confirmed SARS-CoV-2 infection or an uninfected control (not recorded which).

V is TRBV18 and J is TRBJ1-1, with TRBD1 as a possible D gene (5 bases). Trimming pared 2 bases from V and 1 base from J, leaving 8 bases between. Germline lookup yields CDR1 KGHSH and CDR2 LQKENI. The CDR3 has 14 amino acids. The CDR3 loop reads CASSPVTGNTEAFF. As DNA, the CDR3 is TGTGCCAGCTCACCAGTAACAGGGAACACTGAAGCTTTCTTT.

The sample holds a few counts of this clonotype. This chain connects TRBV28 to TRBJ2-1, with 10 positions matching TRBD1. CDR3 size: 14 residues. J was trimmed by 9 bases and V by 5 bases; bases with no gene match: 7. Germline CDR1 reads MDHEN; CDR2 reads SYDVKM. The CDR3 loop is CASSDGTGEIEQFF. The CDR3 region has the DNA TGTGCCAGCAGTGACGGGACAGGGGAGATTGAGCAGTTCTTC.

This clonotype has ten or more counts. The chain combines TRBV29-1 with TRBJ2-7; D is unclear. CDR1 is SQVTM, CDR2 ANQGSEA, per germline. This CDR3 has 13 residues. The germline V and J ends were trimmed by 1 base and 0 bases, with 7 bases remaining between them. For the CDR3, the DNA is TGCAGCGTTGAAGGGTCTAGCTCCTACGAGCAGTACTTC. Translation gives CSVEGSSSYEQYF.

The chain carries TRBV7-3 and TRBJ1-6; D perhaps matches TRBD1 (6 bases). Germline lookup yields CDR1 SGHTA and CDR2 FQGTGA. V was trimmed by 1 base and J by 5 bases, leaving 21 bases between them. The CDR3 loop spans 19 amino acids. The CDR3 spells CASSLILPWGTPDNSPLHF. The DNA for the CDR3 is TGTGCCAGCAGCTTAATCCTACCCTGGGGGACACCGGATAATTCACCCCTCCACTTT.

This chain links TRBV7-8 with TRBJ2-2; D gene ambiguous. This CDR3 is 16 amino acids long. CDR1 and CDR2 (germline): SGHVS, FQNEAQ. V was shortened by 4 bases and J by 4 bases, with 16 bases between the two germline ends. The CDR3 sequence is CASSSMGPVGTGELFF. CDR3 nucleotide sequence: TGTGCCAGCAGCTCGATGGGCCCAGTGGGCACCGGGGAGCTGTTTTTT.

This clonotype was seen a handful of times. This chain connects TRBV12-3 or TRBV12-4 to TRBJ1-5; D may be TRBD1 (6 bases). Trimming shortened V by 4 bases and J by 5 bases, and 9 bases separated the two germline ends. The CDR3 has 13 amino acids. CDR3 region: CASSYNRDQPQHF. The CDR3 bases are TGTGCCAGCAGTTACAACAGGGATCAGCCCCAGCATTTT.

This clonotype has more than one count but fewer than ten. This sequence joins TRBV2 and TRBJ2-7; 8 nucleotides match TRBD1. V shed 6 bases, J shed 2 bases, and the junction held 9 bases outside the gene matches. The CDR3 has 15 residues. CDR1 and CDR2 (germline): SNHLY, FYNNEI. DNA of the CDR3: TGTGCCAGCAGCCTGGACAGGGAAGGGACCTACGAGCAGTACTTC. Amino acids: CASSLDREGTYEQYF.

The rearrangement joins TRBV5-4 to TRBJ1-6; D not resolved. The V end was cut by 3 bases, the J end by 8 bases, with 18 bases between. Germline-derived CDR1 and CDR2 are SGHNT and YYREEE (reference sequence). The CDR3 contains 16 residues. CDR3 bases: TGTGCCAGCAGCTCAACCAAACAGAATTTTGATTCACCCCTCCACTTT. Translating it yields CASSSTKQNFDSPLHF.

In DNA form, the CDR3 reads TGTGCCAGCAGCGAAGGACAGGGTAAACTGTTTTTT. It yields the protein CASSEGQGKLFF. The chain combines TRBV5-4 with TRBJ1-4, with TRBD1 matching 8 bases. The V gene end was trimmed by 4 bases and the J gene end by 11 bases; junction bases not matched to a gene: 4. CDR1 is SGHNT, CDR2 YYREEE, per germline (reference sequence). There are 12 residues in the CDR3.